A single TCR beta chain is shown here with its context. Its target antigen remains unknown. Within one base of it there is no much larger clone, and no base qualities were kept. The immunoSEQ Assay, a bias-controlled multiplex PCR, was used to amplify TCRbeta CDR3 regions from genomic DNA. In the paper's pipeline: Nucleated cell counts per sample were estimated from amplification of reference gene primers within the assay. Sequence reads were collapsed and filtered to measure the absolute abundance of every unique TCRbeta CDR3 rearrangement. Productive Simpson clonality was computed per sample as the square root of Simpson's diversity index over productive rearrangements. TCRdb limited this immuneACCESS table to in-frame rearrangements with V and J called. A share of clones is missing; checked studies link under half to unresolved V genes, and the rest is unexplained. V and J calls plus clone size are reproduced from that table; the DNA served to infer D and trimming. Present in this sample are about 250,000 clones, nearly 90% of which were seen just once. Of the sample, roughly 3.1% falls within the top ten clones.

Spanning cysteine to phenylalanine, the CDR3 consists of 15 amino acids. The CDR3 DNA has 45 bases and is translated from base 1. Trimming at the junction amounts to 1 base on V and 3 bases on J, and the germline ends lie 11 bases apart. CDR1 and CDR2, per the germline V gene, are SGHRS and YFSETQ. Collaborating institutions collected whole blood in K2EDTA tubes following their own protocols. For TCRbeta analysis, collaborator samples were shipped as frozen whole blood, as isolated PBMCs, or as DNA extracted from either sample type. The source of the sample is a study of blood T cell repertoires in COVID-19 (dated by TCRdb to 2019 to 2021). About the full investigation: Samples from collaborators originated in the United States, Italy and Spain and spanned both the acute and convalescent phases of COVID-19. Where available, HLA class I and class II types were taken from metadata supplied by the sample provider and were not determined by assay-based typing. The repertoires were released in a freely available public database intended as a resource for research on the immune response to SARS-CoV-2. The material from the prospective study consisted of cDNA or gDNA derived from T cells, B-cell-depleted T cells, or PBMCs. Nearly every sample came with metadata listing a de-identified subject ID, COVID-19 status, age in years and sex. Samples were obtained from the ongoing ImmuneRACE study (first 160 participants) and from some 1,200 subjects provided by 6 global collaborators. Deeply sampled blood TCRbeta repertoires from subjects exposed to, actively infected with, or recovered from COVID-19 were included in the dataset.

Overall study results and their limits: How much clinical and demographic metadata was included differed by source and by participant, and the metadata was provided uncurated.

Sequences were obtained from peripheral blood. This TCR derives from a young man with active or convalescent COVID-19. Here the chain combines TRBV5-1 and TRBJ2-1, with the D gene too uncertain to name. The encoded CDR3 is CASSLSRNSYNEQFF. The nucleotide sequence reads as follows: TGCGCCAGCAGCTTGTCTCGAAATAGCTACAATGAGCAGTTCTTC.